The 11 T cell receptor beta chains listed next were all sequenced from one sample in a study of blood T cell repertoires in COVID-19. Sequencing used immunoSEQ multiplex PCR; TCRdb keeps in-frame clones, though not all of them. The table includes about 150,000 clones, 70% to 85% detected once. Sequencing was done on a sample of peripheral blood. The origin of the receptors is a woman in her 50s with acute or convalescent COVID-19.

V usage is TRBV29-1 and J usage is TRBJ2-1, with D possibly matching TRBD2 (5 bases). V gave up 4 bases and J gave up 9 bases, with 10 bases separating them. This CDR3 spans 11 amino acids. Germline V gene lookup returns CDR1 SQVTM and CDR2 ANQGSEA. CDR3 sequence: CSVGTAAEQFF. CDR3 DNA: TGCAGCGTTGGAACAGCGGCTGAGCAGTTCTTC.

The chain joins TRBV19 to TRBJ1-1, with D perhaps matching TRBD1 (6 bases). V lost 5 bases, J lost 5 bases, and 12 bases lay in between. Germline CDR1 is LNHDA and CDR2 is SQIVND (reference sequence). This CDR3 region has 13 residues. The CDR3 coding sequence is TGTGCCAGTAGTCAGGGGCCAGGAACTGAAGCTTTCTTT. It is translated as CASSQGPGTEAFF.

V and J are TRBV14 and TRBJ2-1, with a tentative D call TRBD1 (6 bases). Trimming left V 2 bases short and J 7 bases short, with 6 bases between. The CDR3 extends over 12 amino acids. Germline CDR1 reads SGHDN; CDR2 reads FVKESK. In DNA, the CDR3 is TGTGCCAGCAGCCAACAGGGGAATGAGCAGTTCTTC. Its translation: CASSQQGNEQFF.

This chain uses TRBV7-2 with TRBJ1-5, with 7 bases that match TRBD1. V shed 1 base and J 4 bases; nucleotides not matched to a gene: 4. This CDR3 spans 15 amino acids. Germline-derived CDR1 and CDR2 are SGHTA and FQGNSA. The CDR3 loop reads CASSLVAGGNQPQHF. Here the CDR3 DNA reads TGTGCCAGCAGCTTAGTCGCAGGGGGGAATCAGCCCCAGCATTTT.

This sequence joins TRBV4-2 and TRBJ2-7; possibly TRBD1 for D (6 bases). The V gene lost 1 base and the J gene lost 2 bases, with 12 bases spanning the gap. The CDR3 consists of 15 residues. CDR1 and CDR2 from the germline V gene are LGHNA and YNFKEQ. In DNA form, the CDR3 reads TGTGCCAGCAGCCAAGCCCAGACAGGTACCTACGAGCAGTACTTC. Amino acids: CASSQAQTGTYEQYF.

The V call is TRBV12-3 or TRBV12-4, the J call TRBJ1-2; D ambiguous. The CDR3 runs to 11 residues. V lost 5 bases, J lost 8 bases, and 9 bases lay in between. CDR3 sequence reads: CASSVPRGYTF. Written as DNA, the CDR3 is TGTGCCAGCAGTGTGCCTCGGGGCTACACCTTC.

CDR3 DNA: TGTGCCAGCAGTGATTGGTCGGGGACAGGATACTACGAGCAGTACTTC. This codes for CASSDWSGTGYYEQYF. This chain connects TRBV6-1 to TRBJ2-7; 8 bases map to TRBD1. This CDR3 is built from 16 residues. Germline CDR1 is MNHNS and CDR2 is SASEGT. With 3 bases clipped from V and 3 bases from J, the junction kept 10 bases outside the gene matches.

This rearrangement joins TRBV4-1 to TRBJ2-4, with a tentative D call TRBD2 (6 bases). Looked up from germline, CDR1 is MGHRA and CDR2 is YSYEKL. CDR3 size: 13 residues. Trimming left V 5 bases short and J 8 bases short, with 13 bases between. In nucleotides, the CDR3 is TGCGCCAGCAGCGGCGACCCGGGGGACATTCAGTACTTC. As protein: CASSGDPGDIQYF.

This clone was counted a single time. The chain joins TRBV21-1 to TRBJ1-3; the table calls TRBD1, which could not be checked here. TRBV21-1 is a pseudogene segment. The CDR3 is 16 residues long. CDR3 residues: CASSKPSDRVGNTIYF. The CDR3 coding sequence is TGTGCCAGCAGCAAACCCTCGGACAGGGTGGGAAACACCATATATTTT.

This rearrangement joins TRBV4-3 to TRBJ2-3; 9 positions agree with TRBD2. CDR3 size: 18 residues. Trimming removed 0 bases from V and 3 bases from J; junction bases left unmatched: 10. The germline V gene has CDR1 LGHNA and CDR2 YSLEER. CDR3 DNA sequence: TGCGCCAGCAGCCAAGATGGGTCGTCGAGCGGGAGGACAGATACGCAGTATTTT. This sequence encodes CASSQDGSSSGRTDTQYF.

This clone has just a few counts. The V and J genes are TRBV7-9 and TRBJ2-1; 8 bases match TRBD2. This CDR3 has 15 residues. V was clipped by 7 bases and J by 4 bases; unmatched bases: 9. Germline values: CDR1 SEHNR, CDR2 FQNEAQ (reference sequence). CDR3 sequence reads: CASISTSAPYNEQFF. CDR3 DNA: TGTGCCAGCATCTCGACTAGCGCCCCTTACAATGAGCAGTTCTTC.